The sequence of this T cell receptor (beta chain) was determined in a study of T cell responses to AZD1222 COVID-19 vaccine. Notes on the study in general: Possibly, clonal diversity was underestimated; donors were largely white British and included more females. Only a handful of people who got AZD1222 tested seropositive at baseline. Across the whole spike, CD4 TCRs peaked at regions 160-218 and 743-854. Repertoires in all cases were sampled only once the peak T cell response had passed.

Clones were read by immunoSEQ multiplex PCR, and TCRdb kept only the in-frame ones, dropping some. This table holds around 100,000 clones, 75% to 95% found once. The J segment lost 8 bases and the V segment lost 6 bases, leaving 9 bases of the junction unmatched. The CDR3 extends over 14 amino acids. Germline CDR1 SNHLY, CDR2 FYNNEI. Points on this clone: Antigen unknown.

This chain links TRBV2 with TRBJ1-4; 7 positions agree with TRBD1. Sequenced here: peripheral blood, sampled on day 0 of AZD1222 vaccination. This sequence originates from an adult in good health. Here the CDR3 reads CASREQGSGEKLFF. DNA for the CDR3: TGTGCCAGCAGGGAACAGGGGTCTGGGGAAAAACTGTTTTTT.